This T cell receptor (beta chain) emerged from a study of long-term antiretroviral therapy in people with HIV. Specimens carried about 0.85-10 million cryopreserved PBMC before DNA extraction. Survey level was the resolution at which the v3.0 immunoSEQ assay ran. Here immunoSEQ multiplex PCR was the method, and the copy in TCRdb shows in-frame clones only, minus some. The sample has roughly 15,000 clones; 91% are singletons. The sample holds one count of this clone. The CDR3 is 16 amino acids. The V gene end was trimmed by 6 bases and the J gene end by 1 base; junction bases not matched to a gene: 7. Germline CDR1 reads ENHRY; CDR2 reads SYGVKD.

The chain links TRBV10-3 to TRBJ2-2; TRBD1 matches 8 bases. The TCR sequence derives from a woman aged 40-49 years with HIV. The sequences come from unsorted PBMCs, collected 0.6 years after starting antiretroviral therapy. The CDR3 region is CAIRVSGTGNTGELFF. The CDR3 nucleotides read TGTGCCATCAGAGTATCCGGGACAGGGAACACCGGGGAGCTGTTTTTT.